One sample yielded the 14 T cell receptor beta chains listed below, sequenced in a study of blood T cells in healthy people across ages. The authors ran a second PCR of about 7 to 11 cycles using a sample-barcoded 5' primer and a J-beta primer mix. TCRdb independently ran MiXCR on the 5' RACE reads; one entry per CDR3 protein. The table shows roughly 680,000 distinct CDR3 sequences, with 45% to 50% occurring only once. The sample was blood. The receptors stem from a woman in her sixties in good health.

A few counts support this clonotype. J is TRBJ2-2 and V is TRBV7-9, with D uncertain. This CDR3 has 12 amino acids. Germline V gene sequence: CDR1 SEHNR, CDR2 FQNEAQ (reference sequence). Trimming cost V 3 bases and J 4 bases, with 3 bases left between them. The CDR3 DNA reads TGTGCCAGCAGCTTTATCACCGGGGAGCTGTTTTTT. Translation: CASSFITGELFF.

This clonotype was counted only a few times. The rearrangement links TRBV20-1 to TRBJ2-7, with TRBD2 as a possible D gene (6 bases). This CDR3 region has 12 residues. Trimming stripped 3 bases from V and 3 bases from J, with 9 bases between. Looked up from germline, CDR1 is DFQATT and CDR2 is SNEGSKA (reference sequence). The CDR3 sequence is CSASSGDYEQYF. In DNA, the CDR3 is TGCAGTGCTAGTTCGGGAGACTACGAGCAGTACTTC.

The chain carries TRBV7-9 and TRBJ2-7; perhaps TRBD2 as D (6 bases). The end of the DNA fits TRBJ2-1 better, so the J call may be wrong. The CDR3 extends over 13 amino acids. Germline loops: CDR1 SEHNR, CDR2 FQNEAQ (reference sequence). The CDR3 sequence is CASSPSRTIEQFF. CDR3 nucleotides: TGTGCCAGCAGCCCCAGTAGGACTATCGAGCAGTTCTTC.

The gene calls are TRBV28 and TRBJ1-2, with unresolved D. Germline lookup yields CDR1 MDHEN and CDR2 SYDVKM. The CDR3 is 14 amino acids. Trimming pared 3 bases from V and 6 bases from J, leaving 14 bases between. DNA of the CDR3: TGTGCCAGCAGTTTTGGTAAAGGGTACCATGGCTACACCTTC. Encoded protein: CASSFGKGYHGYTF.

The table lists this clonotype with a few counts. This chain links TRBV20-1 with TRBJ2-5; the match to TRBD2 covers 11 bases. The CDR3 runs 17 residues. Trimming took 4 bases from V and 2 from J; bases not matched to a gene: 12. Germline CDR1 reads DFQATT; CDR2 reads SNEGSKA (reference sequence). The CDR3 sequence is CSATIAGGRTLQETQYF. CDR3 sequence (DNA): TGCAGTGCTACAATAGCGGGAGGGCGAACATTACAAGAGACCCAGTACTTC.

The chain is built from TRBV20-1 and TRBJ2-3; TRBD1 agrees at 7 bases. The germline V gene encodes CDR1 DFQATT and CDR2 SNEGSKA (reference sequence). The CDR3 has 12 residues. The ends lost 7 bases at V and 3 bases at J; junction bases unmatched: 4. As DNA, the CDR3 is TGCAGTGAACAGGGGAAAACAGATACGCAGTATTTT. It codes for CSEQGKTDTQYF.

This clonotype was observed a few times. The chain joins TRBV14 to TRBJ2-5; tentatively, D is TRBD2 (5 bases). The V and J ends lost 1 base and 4 bases respectively, with 16 bases between them. Germline V gene sequence: CDR1 SGHDN, CDR2 FVKESK. The CDR3 extends over 16 amino acids. CDR3 sequence: CASSQGEARARETQYF. CDR3 bases: TGTGCCAGCAGCCAAGGAGAGGCGAGGGCCCGAGAGACCCAGTACTTC.

In this sample, this clonotype turned up a few times. The chain couples TRBV5-4 to TRBJ2-1; 13 bases fit TRBD2. The germline gives CDR1 SGHNT, CDR2 YYREEE (reference sequence). This CDR3 is built from 16 residues. V was pared by 0 bases and J by 8 bases, with 5 bases of the junction left unmatched. The CDR3 is CASSLGGTSGIYEQFF. DNA of the CDR3: TGTGCCAGCAGCTTGGGGGGGACTAGCGGGATCTATGAGCAGTTCTTC.

This clonotype turned up a few times. The chain uses TRBV27 and TRBJ2-7; TRBD1 matches 10 bases. Per the germline V gene, CDR1 is MNHEY and CDR2 is SMNVEV (reference sequence). There are 15 residues in the CDR3. J lost 2 bases, V lost 3 bases, and 4 bases had no gene match. For the CDR3, the DNA is TGTGCCAGCAGTTTGGGACAGGGGAAAACCTACGAGCAGTACTTC. Translated, it gives CASSLGQGKTYEQYF.

This chain connects TRBV7-3 to TRBJ2-7; a weak D match, TRBD2 (5 bases). Per germline, CDR1 SGHTA and CDR2 FQGTGA. V lost 5 bases and J 4 bases, leaving 9 bases between the germline ends. The CDR3 is 12 residues long. CDR3 in DNA: TGTGCCAGCAGCGCGGCGGGTTACGAGCAGTACTTC. This sequence encodes CASSAAGYEQYF.

In this sample, this clonotype turned up a few times. The V call is TRBV29-1, the J call TRBJ1-1, with TRBD1 matching 10 bases. Germline-derived CDR1 and CDR2 are SQVTM and ANQGSEA. With V trimmed by 4 bases and J by 4 bases, 3 bases remained unmatched. The CDR3 totals 13 residues. CDR3: CSVGDRGLTEAFF. CDR3 bases: TGCAGCGTTGGAGACAGGGGGCTCACTGAAGCTTTCTTT.

This clonotype has just one count. This chain uses TRBV3-1 with TRBJ1-2; D is perhaps TRBD1 (5 bases). Germline values: CDR1 LGHDT, CDR2 YNNKEL (reference sequence). This CDR3 comprises 13 residues. V was pared by 1 base and J by 9 bases, with 12 bases between. The CDR3 sequence is CASSQARGRSYTF. In DNA, the CDR3 is TGTGCCAGCAGCCAAGCGAGGGGAAGGAGCTACACCTTC.

This clonotype has a handful of counts. The chain is built from TRBV27 and TRBJ1-1; 7 bases fit TRBD1. The CDR3 covers 15 residues. Per germline, CDR1 MNHEY and CDR2 SMNVEV (reference sequence). V was pared by 3 bases and J by 2 bases, with 6 bases of the junction left unmatched. CDR3: CASSFYGTVNTEAFF. The CDR3 nucleotides are TGTGCCAGCAGTTTCTACGGGACAGTCAACACTGAAGCTTTCTTT.

The chain is built from TRBV10-3 and TRBJ2-1, with D possibly matching TRBD2 (5 bases). The length of the CDR3 is 14 residues. The germline V gene has CDR1 ENHRY and CDR2 SYGVKD. V dropped 7 bases and J dropped 0 bases, with 10 bases sitting between them. The CDR3: CAIKQSGSYNEQFF. CDR3 in DNA: TGTGCCATCAAACAAAGCGGCTCCTACAATGAGCAGTTCTTC.